Shown below are 21 T cell receptor beta chains from a single sample sequenced in a study of identical twins. TCRdb independently ran MiXCR on the 5' RACE reads; one entry per CDR3 protein. The sample has fewer than 650,000 distinct CDR3 sequences, roughly 9.5% seen once. This sample also appeared in a second study, on yellow fever vaccine responses in identical twins.

The sequenced material came from PBMCs. Receptor source: a young woman in good health.

V is TRBV18 and J is TRBJ2-7, with 11 bases aligning to TRBD2. V shed 3 bases and J 3 bases; nucleotides not matched to a gene: 7. Germline CDR1 is KGHSH and CDR2 is LQKENI. The CDR3 has 16 residues. CDR3 protein: CASSPTSGDKHYEQYF. The CDR3 DNA sequence: TGTGCCAGCTCACCGACTAGCGGGGACAAGCACTACGAGCAGTACTTC.

There are a few counts of this clonotype. V usage is TRBV21-1 and J usage is TRBJ2-7; the D segment call TRBD1 is taken from the table without a DNA check. TRBV21-1 is designated a pseudogene. The CDR3 extends over 14 amino acids. CDR3 amino acids: CASSPCSTGREQYF. The CDR3 DNA reads as TGTGCCAGCAGCCCTTGTAGCACAGGGCGCGAGCAGTACTTC.

The chain couples TRBV7-2 to TRBJ2-6; D may correspond to TRBD1 or TRBD2 (5 bases each). The CDR3 is 17 residues long. The V end lost 2 bases, the J end lost 0 bases, and 11 bases lay between the germline ends. Germline assignment: CDR1 SGHTA and CDR2 FQGNSA. CDR3 sequence reads: CASSLTGTSSGANVLTF. CDR3 sequence (DNA): TGTGCCAGCAGCTTAACCGGGACGTCCTCTGGGGCCAACGTCCTGACTTTC.

The V gene is TRBV20-1, the J gene TRBJ2-5; TRBD2 might be the D (6 bases). CDR3 length equals 15 residues. Between the trimmed V and J ends, which lost 0 bases and 5 bases, there was a span of 16 bases. CDR1 is DFQATT, CDR2 SNEGSKA, per germline (reference sequence). In DNA, the CDR3 is TGCAGTGCTAGAGATCTCGGGGGTGGAAGGGAGACCCAGTACTTC. It is translated as CSARDLGGGRETQYF.

This clonotype came up a few times. The chain links TRBV14 to TRBJ2-3; D uncertain. The V end lost 3 bases, the J end lost 5 bases, and 12 bases lay between the germline ends. Looked up from germline, CDR1 is SGHDN and CDR2 is FVKESK. CDR3 length equals 14 residues. The DNA of the CDR3 is TGTGCCAGCAGCCAGTCACCCGCTCGAGATACGCAGTATTTT. Protein product: CASSQSPARDTQYF.

The sample holds one count of this clonotype. The chain uses TRBV5-5 and TRBJ1-1; no definite D call. The ends were cut back, 4 bases at V and 2 bases at J, with 12 bases in the middle. The length of the CDR3 is 14 residues. Germline CDR1 is SGHKS and CDR2 is YYEKEE (reference sequence). CDR3 sequence: CASSPGLLNTEAFF. CDR3 nucleotide sequence: TGTGCCAGCAGCCCTGGACTGTTAAACACTGAAGCTTTCTTT.

The sample holds a few counts of this clonotype. The chain links TRBV20-1 to TRBJ2-5; 9 positions agree with TRBD1. There are 12 residues in the CDR3. Germline V gene sequence: CDR1 DFQATT, CDR2 SNEGSKA (reference sequence). V gave up 6 bases and J gave up 5 bases; unmatched junction bases: 4. As DNA, the CDR3 is TGCAGTGCCTGGGACAGGGCGGAGACCCAGTACTTC. Translated, it gives CSAWDRAETQYF.

This clonotype was found many times. The chain recombines TRBV6-2 or TRBV6-3 with TRBJ2-1; no reliable D call. CDR3 size: 12 residues. Per the germline V gene, CDR1 is MNHEY and CDR2 is SVGEGT. Trimming left V 6 bases short and J 2 bases short, with 5 bases between. CDR3 nucleotide sequence: TGTGCCAGCAGGGAAACCTACAATGAGCAGTTCTTC. This translates into CASRETYNEQFF.

The sample holds many counts of this clonotype. This sequence joins TRBV5-1 and TRBJ2-5; 7 nucleotides agree with TRBD2. Losses at the gene ends were 0 bases for V and 7 bases for J; bases not matched to a gene: 6. The germline V gene encodes CDR1 SGHRS and CDR2 YFSETQ. CDR3 size: 14 residues. The DNA for the CDR3 is TGCGCCAGCAGCTTGGGGGACTACTCGGCGACCCAGTACTTC. Translated, it gives CASSLGDYSATQYF.

This clonotype has a count of ten or more. This chain links TRBV5-1 with TRBJ2-5, with 13 bases lining up with TRBD2. The length of the CDR3 is 15 residues. With V trimmed by 3 bases and J by 4 bases, 3 bases remained unmatched. Germline V gives CDR1 SGHRS, CDR2 YFSETQ. The CDR3 DNA reads TGCGCCAGCAGCTCGGGACTAGCGGGGCGAGAGACCCAGTACTTC. The encoded protein is CASSSGLAGRETQYF.

This clonotype was seen a handful of times. The chain couples TRBV5-1 to TRBJ2-7; 12 bases line up with TRBD2. Germline values: CDR1 SGHRS, CDR2 YFSETQ. CDR3 length: 15 residues. Trimming cost V 4 bases and J 5 bases; bases outside gene matches: 7. For the CDR3, the DNA is TGCGCCAGCAGCATTGGACTAGCGGGGTCCCACGAGCAGTACTTC. Translation gives CASSIGLAGSHEQYF. Full variable domain (outside the CDR3, taken from reference TRBV5-1 and TRBJ2-7): KAGVTQTPRYLIKTRGQQVTLSCSPISGHRSVSWYQQTPGQGLQFLFEYFSETQRNKGNFPGRFSGRQFSNSRSEMNVSTLELGDSALYLCASSIGLAGSHEQYFGPGTRLTVT.

The chain uses TRBV7-6 and TRBJ2-1, with D perhaps assigned TRBD1 or TRBD2 (5 bases each). The CDR3 sequence is 15 residues long. V dropped 1 base and J dropped 2 bases, with 9 bases sitting between them. Germline CDR1 reads SGHVS; CDR2 reads FNYEAQ. CDR3 in DNA: TGTGCCAGCAGCTTAGAGAGGGGAACCTACAATGAGCAGTTCTTC. Protein product: CASSLERGTYNEQFF.

This clonotype was counted many times. The V call is TRBV6-2 or TRBV6-3, the J call TRBJ2-7; 9 nucleotides line up with TRBD2. The CDR3 totals 13 residues. Losses at the gene ends were 0 bases for V and 9 bases for J; bases not matched to a gene: 3. CDR1 is MNHEY, CDR2 SVGEGT, per germline. The CDR3 sequence: CASSYSGLAAQYF. CDR3 bases: TGTGCCAGCAGTTACTCGGGACTAGCCGCGCAGTACTTC.

In this sample, this clonotype turned up a few times. V and J are TRBV7-2 and TRBJ2-7; weak D call: TRBD2 (7 bases). CDR1 and CDR2 (germline): SGHTA, FQGNSA. The length of the CDR3 is 17 residues. V dropped 2 bases and J dropped 2 bases, with 19 bases sitting between them. The CDR3 sequence: CASSLPLGGRNPYEQYF. The DNA of the CDR3 is TGTGCCAGCAGCTTACCCCTCGGGGGGCGGAACCCCTACGAGCAGTACTTC.

This clonotype was seen repeatedly, ten times or more. V gene TRBV12-3 or TRBV12-4 combines with J gene TRBJ2-7, with 9 bases aligning to TRBD1. V was clipped by 2 bases and J by 1 base; unmatched bases: 3. This CDR3 has 15 amino acids. The CDR3 DNA follows: TGTGCCAGCAGTTTAAGGGGACAGGGATCCTACGAGCAGTACTTC. Protein product: CASSLRGQGSYEQYF.

This clonotype was observed many times. V is TRBV12-3 or TRBV12-4 and J is TRBJ1-5; D may be TRBD1 (6 bases). The CDR3 has 13 amino acids. V shed 3 bases and J shed 6 bases, with 9 bases lying between them. CDR3 region: CASSFWDTQPQHF. In nucleotides, the CDR3 is TGTGCCAGCAGTTTCTGGGACACTCAGCCCCAGCATTTT.

This clonotype occurred many times. The rearrangement uses TRBV6-5 and TRBJ1-1, with a weak D call TRBD1 (5 bases). Germline CDR1 MNHEY, CDR2 SVGAGI. The length of the CDR3 is 14 residues. Trimming left V 1 base short and J 3 bases short, with 9 bases between. CDR3 protein: CASSYWGEDTEAFF. In DNA form, the CDR3 reads TGTGCCAGCAGTTACTGGGGGGAGGACACTGAAGCTTTCTTT.

This chain uses TRBV29-1 with TRBJ2-3; 11 nucleotides line up with TRBD2. The CDR3 extends over 15 amino acids. Trimming removed 7 bases from V and 6 bases from J; junction bases left unmatched: 12. Germline CDR1 reads SQVTM; CDR2 reads ANQGSEA. The CDR3 sequence: CSAILTSGSRDTQYF. CDR3 DNA: TGCAGCGCAATTCTCACTAGCGGGAGCCGGGATACGCAGTATTTT.

This clonotype was observed a few times. The V and J genes are TRBV12-3 or TRBV12-4 and TRBJ2-1; 11 bases map to TRBD2. The CDR3 has 16 amino acids. Germline trimming cut 6 bases from V and 5 bases from J; bases unmatched to any gene: 9. CDR3 loop: CASRNRLAGGNNEQFF. The CDR3 nucleotides read TGTGCCAGCAGAAACCGTCTAGCGGGAGGAAACAATGAGCAGTTCTTC.

This clonotype was seen ten or more times. CDR3 sequence reads: CASSYNTGGRETQYF. CDR3 coding DNA: TGCGCCAGCAGCTACAATACAGGGGGTCGAGAGACCCAGTACTTC. The chain recombines TRBV5-1 with TRBJ2-5, with 8 positions matching TRBD1. Germline loops: CDR1 SGHRS, CDR2 YFSETQ. The CDR3 length is 15 residues. V lost 3 bases and J lost 4; bases outside the gene matches: 8.

This clonotype was counted only a few times. The genes are TRBV11-2 and TRBJ2-7; D could derive from TRBD1 or TRBD2 (6 bases each). The germline V gene encodes CDR1 SGHAT and CDR2 FQNNGV. The CDR3 spans 16 residues. V was cut by 1 base and J by 5 bases, with 18 bases left in between. Here the CDR3 reads CASSLVGGLLADEQYF. CDR3 nucleotide sequence: TGTGCCAGCAGCTTAGTAGGGGGGCTTCTCGCAGACGAGCAGTACTTC.